The present T cell receptor (beta chain) was sequenced within a study of OX40 agonist ivuxolimab in advanced cancers. Germline V lookup: CDR1 SNHLY, CDR2 FYNNEI. Trimming took 5 bases from V and 3 from J; bases not matched to a gene: 7. This CDR3 contains 14 residues. Produced via immunoSEQ multiplex PCR; TCRdb's table is partial and in-frame only. The sample lists about 60,000 clones; around nine tenths were seen once. Sequencing used CD4+ or CD8+ T cells sorted from blood, obtained in a trial of the OX40 agonist ivuxolimab. This clonotype was obtained from an adult with an advanced solid tumor such as melanoma, head and neck, liver or kidney cancer. The V gene is TRBV2, the J gene TRBJ2-7; 7 nucleotides agree with TRBD2. The chain's CDR3 is CASSRLADVYEQYF. CDR3 DNA: TGTGCCAGCAGTAGGCTAGCGGACGTCTACGAGCAGTACTTC.